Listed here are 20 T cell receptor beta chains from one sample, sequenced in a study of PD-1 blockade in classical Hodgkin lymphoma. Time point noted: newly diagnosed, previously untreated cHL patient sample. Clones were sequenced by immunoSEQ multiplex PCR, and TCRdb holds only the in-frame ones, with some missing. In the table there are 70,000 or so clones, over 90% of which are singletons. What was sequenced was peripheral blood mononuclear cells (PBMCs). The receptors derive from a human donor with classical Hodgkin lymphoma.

Here the CDR3 reads CASSLEWTQYF. The CDR3, as DNA: TGTGCCAGCAGCTTAGAGTGGACCCAGTACTTC. The rearrangement uses TRBV7-2 and TRBJ2-5, with D unclear. Trimming removed 1 base from V and 7 bases from J, with 4 bases in between. Germline CDR1 is SGHTA and CDR2 is FQGNSA. The CDR3 has 11 residues.

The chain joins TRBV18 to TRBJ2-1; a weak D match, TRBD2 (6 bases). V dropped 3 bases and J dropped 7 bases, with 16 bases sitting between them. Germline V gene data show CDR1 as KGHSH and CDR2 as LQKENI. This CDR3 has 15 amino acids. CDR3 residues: CASSPEAGLSNEQFF. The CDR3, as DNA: TGTGCCAGCTCACCGGAGGCGGGACTCTCTAATGAGCAGTTCTTC.

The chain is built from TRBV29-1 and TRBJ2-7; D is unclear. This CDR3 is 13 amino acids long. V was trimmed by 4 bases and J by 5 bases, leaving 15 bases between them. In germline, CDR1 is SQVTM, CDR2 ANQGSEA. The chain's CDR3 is CSVGNFGRDEQYF. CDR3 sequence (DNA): TGCAGCGTTGGAAACTTCGGACGAGACGAGCAGTACTTC.

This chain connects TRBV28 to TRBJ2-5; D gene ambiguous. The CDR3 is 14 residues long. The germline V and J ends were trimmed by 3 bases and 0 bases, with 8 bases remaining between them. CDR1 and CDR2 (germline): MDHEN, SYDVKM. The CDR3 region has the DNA TGTGCCAGCAGTTTTTTGGCCAACCAAGAGACCCAGTACTTC. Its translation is CASSFLANQETQYF. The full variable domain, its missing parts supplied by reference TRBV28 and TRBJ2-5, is DVKVTQSSRYLVKRTGEKVFLECVQDMDHENMFWYRQDPGLGLRLIYFSYDVKMKEKGDIPEGYSVSREKKERFSLILESASTNQTSMYLCASSFLANQETQYFGPGTRLLVL.

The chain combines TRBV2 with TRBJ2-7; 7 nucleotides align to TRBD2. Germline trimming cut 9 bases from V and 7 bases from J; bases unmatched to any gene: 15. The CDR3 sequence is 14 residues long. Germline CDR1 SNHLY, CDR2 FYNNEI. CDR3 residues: CARGSSGKKGEQYF. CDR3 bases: TGTGCCAGAGGGTCTAGCGGCAAAAAAGGGGAGCAGTACTTC.

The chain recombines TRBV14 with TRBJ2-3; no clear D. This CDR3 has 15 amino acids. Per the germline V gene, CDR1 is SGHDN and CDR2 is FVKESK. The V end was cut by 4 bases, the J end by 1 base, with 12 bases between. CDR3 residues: CASSPRPEGTDTQYF. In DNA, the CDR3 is TGTGCCAGCAGCCCGCGACCGGAAGGCACAGATACGCAGTATTTT.

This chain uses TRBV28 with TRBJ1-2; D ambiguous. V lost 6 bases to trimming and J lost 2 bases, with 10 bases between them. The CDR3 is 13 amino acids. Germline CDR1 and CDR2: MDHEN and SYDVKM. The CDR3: CASSGVPNYGYTF. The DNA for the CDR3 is TGTGCCAGCAGCGGAGTACCAAACTATGGCTACACCTTC.

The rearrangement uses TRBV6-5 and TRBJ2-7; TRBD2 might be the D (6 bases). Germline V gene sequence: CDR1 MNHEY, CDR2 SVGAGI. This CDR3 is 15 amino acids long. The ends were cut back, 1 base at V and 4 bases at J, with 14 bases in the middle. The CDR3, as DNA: TGTGCCAGCAGTTACTTGGCGGGAAAGGCGTACGAGCAGTACTTC. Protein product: CASSYLAGKAYEQYF.

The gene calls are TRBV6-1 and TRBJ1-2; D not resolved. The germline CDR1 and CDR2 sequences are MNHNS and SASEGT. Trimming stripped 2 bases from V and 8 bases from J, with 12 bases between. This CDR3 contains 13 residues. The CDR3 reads CASSETGYYGYTF. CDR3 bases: TGTGCCAGCAGTGAAACGGGGTATTACGGCTACACCTTC.

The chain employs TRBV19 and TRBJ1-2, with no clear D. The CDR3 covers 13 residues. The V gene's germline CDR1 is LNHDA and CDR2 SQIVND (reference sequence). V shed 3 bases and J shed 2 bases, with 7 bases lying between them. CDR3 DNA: TGTGCCAGTAGTATTTCCGGGAACTATGGCTACACCTTC. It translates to CASSISGNYGYTF. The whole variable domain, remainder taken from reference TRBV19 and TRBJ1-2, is DGGITQSPKYLFRKEGQNVTLSCEQNLNHDAMYWYRQDPGQGLRLIYYSQIVNDFQKGDIAEGYSVSREKKESFPLTVTSAQKNPTAFYLCASSISGNYGYTFGSGTRLTVV.

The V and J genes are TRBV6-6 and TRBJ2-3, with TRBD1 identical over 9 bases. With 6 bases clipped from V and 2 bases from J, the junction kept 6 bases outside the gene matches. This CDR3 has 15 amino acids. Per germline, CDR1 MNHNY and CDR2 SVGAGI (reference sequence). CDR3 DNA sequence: TGTGCCAGCAGGGACAGGGGTTATTTCACAGATACGCAGTATTTT. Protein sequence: CASRDRGYFTDTQYF.

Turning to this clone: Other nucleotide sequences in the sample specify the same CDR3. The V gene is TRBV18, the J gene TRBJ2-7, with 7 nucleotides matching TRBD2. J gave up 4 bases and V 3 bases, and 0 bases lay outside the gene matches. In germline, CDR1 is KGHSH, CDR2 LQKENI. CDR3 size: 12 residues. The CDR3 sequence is CASSPGGYEQYF. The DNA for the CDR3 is TGTGCCAGCTCACCCGGGGGGTACGAGCAGTACTTC. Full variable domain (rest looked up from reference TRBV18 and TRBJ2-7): NAGVMQNPRHLVRRRGQEARLRCSPMKGHSHVYWYRQLPEEGLKFMVYLQKENIIDESGMPKERFSAEFPKEGPSILRIQQVVRGDSAAYFCASSPGGYEQYFGPGTRLTVT.

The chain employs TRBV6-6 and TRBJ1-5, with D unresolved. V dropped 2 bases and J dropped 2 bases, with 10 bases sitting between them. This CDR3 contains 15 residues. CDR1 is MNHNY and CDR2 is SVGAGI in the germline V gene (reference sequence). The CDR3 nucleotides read TGTGCCAGCAGTTACGGGTCAGTGGGCAATCAGCCCCAGCATTTT. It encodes CASSYGSVGNQPQHF.

The CDR3 sequence: CASRYRAAGVYGYTF. CDR3 sequence (DNA): TGTGCCAGCAGATACAGGGCTGCGGGGGTGTATGGCTACACCTTC. The chain has TRBV5-4 and TRBJ1-2; possible D gene TRBD1, 6 bases. Germline V CDR1 and CDR2: SGHNT, YYREEE (reference sequence). Trimming shortened V by 5 bases and J by 5 bases, and 19 bases separated the two germline ends. The CDR3 totals 15 residues. The variable domain in full, with the rest retrieved from reference TRBV5-4 and TRBJ1-2, is ETGVTQSPTHLIKTRGQQVTLRCSSQSGHNTVSWYQQALGQGPQFIFQYYREEENGRGNFPPRFSGLQFPNYSSELNVNALELDDSALYLCASRYRAAGVYGYTFGSGTRLTVV.

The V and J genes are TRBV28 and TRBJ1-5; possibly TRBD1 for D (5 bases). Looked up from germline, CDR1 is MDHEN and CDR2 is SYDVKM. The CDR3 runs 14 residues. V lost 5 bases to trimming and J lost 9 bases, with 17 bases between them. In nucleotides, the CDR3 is TGTGCCAGCAGTCCCGGGACCGCCTCGGGGCCCCAGCATTTT. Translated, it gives CASSPGTASGPQHF. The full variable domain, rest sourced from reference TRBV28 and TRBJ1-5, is DVKVTQSSRYLVKRTGEKVFLECVQDMDHENMFWYRQDPGLGLRLIYFSYDVKMKEKGDIPEGYSVSREKKERFSLILESASTNQTSMYLCASSPGTASGPQHFGDGTRLSIL.

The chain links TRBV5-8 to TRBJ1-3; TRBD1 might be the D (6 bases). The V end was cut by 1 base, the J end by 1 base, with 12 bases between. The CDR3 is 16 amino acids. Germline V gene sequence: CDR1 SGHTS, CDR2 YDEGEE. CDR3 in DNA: TGTGCCAGCAGCTTGTGGGGGCGAACATCTGGAAACACCATATATTTT. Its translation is CASSLWGRTSGNTIYF.

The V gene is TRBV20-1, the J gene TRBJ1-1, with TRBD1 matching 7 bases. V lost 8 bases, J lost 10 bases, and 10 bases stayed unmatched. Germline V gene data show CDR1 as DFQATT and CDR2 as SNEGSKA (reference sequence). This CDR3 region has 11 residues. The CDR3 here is CSYRGLLGAFF. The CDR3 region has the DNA TGCAGTTACAGGGGACTCTTAGGAGCTTTCTTT.

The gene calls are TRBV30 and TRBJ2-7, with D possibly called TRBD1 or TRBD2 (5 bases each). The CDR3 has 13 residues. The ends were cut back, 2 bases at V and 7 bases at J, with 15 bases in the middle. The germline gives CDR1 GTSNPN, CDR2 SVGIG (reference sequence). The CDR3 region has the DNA TGTGCCTGGAGTCGTACCTGGGACGGAGAGCAGTACTTC. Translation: CAWSRTWDGEQYF.

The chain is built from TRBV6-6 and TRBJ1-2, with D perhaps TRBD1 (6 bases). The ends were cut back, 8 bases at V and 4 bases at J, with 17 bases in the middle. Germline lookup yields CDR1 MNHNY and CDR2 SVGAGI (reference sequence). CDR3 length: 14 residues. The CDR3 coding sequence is TGTGCCAGCGGGAGGGGGGAAAATGGCTATGGCTACACCTTC. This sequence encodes CASGRGENGYGYTF.

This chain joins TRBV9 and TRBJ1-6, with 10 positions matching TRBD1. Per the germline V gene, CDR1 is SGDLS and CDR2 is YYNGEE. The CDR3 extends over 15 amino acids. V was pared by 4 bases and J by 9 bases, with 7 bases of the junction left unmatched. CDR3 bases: TGTGCCAGCAGCACCCAAGACAGGGGGCTTTCACCCCTCCACTTT. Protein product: CASSTQDRGLSPLHF.